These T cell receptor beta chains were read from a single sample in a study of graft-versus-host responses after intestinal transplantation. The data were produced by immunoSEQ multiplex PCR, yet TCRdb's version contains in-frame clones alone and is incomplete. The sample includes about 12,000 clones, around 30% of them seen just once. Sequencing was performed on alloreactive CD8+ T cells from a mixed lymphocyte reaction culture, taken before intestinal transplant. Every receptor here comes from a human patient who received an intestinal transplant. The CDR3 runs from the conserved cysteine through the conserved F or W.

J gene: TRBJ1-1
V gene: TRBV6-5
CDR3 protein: CASSYFTGGNAEAFF

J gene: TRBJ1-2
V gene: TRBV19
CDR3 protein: CASSIELYGYTF

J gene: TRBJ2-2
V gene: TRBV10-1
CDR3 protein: CASGDRESAGELFF

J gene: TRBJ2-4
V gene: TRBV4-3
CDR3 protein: CASSSGTGDQNIQYF

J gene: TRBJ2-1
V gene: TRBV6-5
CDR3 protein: CASLGTGAHNEQFF

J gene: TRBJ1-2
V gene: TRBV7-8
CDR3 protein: CASSSVSYGYTF

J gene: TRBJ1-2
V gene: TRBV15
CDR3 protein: CATSGAERANYGYTF

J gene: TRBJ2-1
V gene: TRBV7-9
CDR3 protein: CASSLENLFEQFF

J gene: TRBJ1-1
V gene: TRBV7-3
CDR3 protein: CASSLTAGLNTEAFF

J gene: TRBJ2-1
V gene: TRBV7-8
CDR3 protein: CASSPDRTSYNEQFF

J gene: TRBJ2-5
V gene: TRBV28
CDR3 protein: CASTIIRGGETQYF

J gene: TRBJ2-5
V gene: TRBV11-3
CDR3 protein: CASSLEASFQETQYF

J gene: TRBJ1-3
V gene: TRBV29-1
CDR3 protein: CSVLGPSGNTIYF

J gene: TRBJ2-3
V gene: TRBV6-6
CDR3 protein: CASSYRATDTQYF

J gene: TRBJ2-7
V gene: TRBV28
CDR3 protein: CASSLLDSSYEQYF

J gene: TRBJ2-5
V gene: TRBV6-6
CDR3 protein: CASSYGQGMETQYF

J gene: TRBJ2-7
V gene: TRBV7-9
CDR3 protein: CASSLAETYEQYF

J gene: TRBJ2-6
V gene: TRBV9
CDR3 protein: CASSVQTGGRANVLTF

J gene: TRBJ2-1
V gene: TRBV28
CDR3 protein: CASSLIAGGFNEQFF

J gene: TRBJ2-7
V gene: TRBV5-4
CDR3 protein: CASSLVSGSGYEQYF

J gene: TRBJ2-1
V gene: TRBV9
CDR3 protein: CASSRISPGLVHNEQFF

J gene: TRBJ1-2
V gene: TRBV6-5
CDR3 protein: CASSYVRGVDGYTF

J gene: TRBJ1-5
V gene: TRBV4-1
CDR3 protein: CASSQDPGQPQHF

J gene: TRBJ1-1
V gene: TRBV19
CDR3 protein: CASSIDSPLNTEAFF

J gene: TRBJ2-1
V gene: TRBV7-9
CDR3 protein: CASSFKFAGEQFF

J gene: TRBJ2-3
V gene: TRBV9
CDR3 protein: CASSASSPRGPTDTQYF

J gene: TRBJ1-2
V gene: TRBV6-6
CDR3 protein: CASSYVRGVDSYTF

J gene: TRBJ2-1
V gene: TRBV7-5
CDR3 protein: CASKGGDDEQFF

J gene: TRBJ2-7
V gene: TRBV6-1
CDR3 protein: CASSRSGDYYEQYF

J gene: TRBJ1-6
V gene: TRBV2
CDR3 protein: CATRQGAYNSPLHF

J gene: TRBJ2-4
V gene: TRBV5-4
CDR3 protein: CASNLGGGSKNIQYF

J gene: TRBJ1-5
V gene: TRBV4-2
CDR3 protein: CASRLGYGDQPQHF

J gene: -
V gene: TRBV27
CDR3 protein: CASSLYNSAYEQYF

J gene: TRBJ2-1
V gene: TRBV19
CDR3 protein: CASSILGRRDNEQFF

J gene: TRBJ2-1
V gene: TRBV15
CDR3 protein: CATSRESYNEQFF

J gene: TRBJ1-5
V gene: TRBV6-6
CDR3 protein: CASSPRTGINQPQHF

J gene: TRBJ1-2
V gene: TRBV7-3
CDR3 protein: CASSLTGGIGNGYTF

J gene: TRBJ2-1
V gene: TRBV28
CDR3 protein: CASSLRVETSGFNEQFF

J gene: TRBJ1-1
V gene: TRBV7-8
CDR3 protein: CASSDYRGNTEAFF

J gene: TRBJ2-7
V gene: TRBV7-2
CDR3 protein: CASSSPQGAYEQYF

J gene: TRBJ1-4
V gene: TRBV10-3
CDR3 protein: CAISENKGKLFF

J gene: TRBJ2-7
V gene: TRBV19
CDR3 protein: CASSPGQLAYEQYF

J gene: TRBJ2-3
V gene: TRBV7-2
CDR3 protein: CASSLGATSTDTQYF

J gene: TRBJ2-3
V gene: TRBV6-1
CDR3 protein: CASSAPSGLAEDTQYF

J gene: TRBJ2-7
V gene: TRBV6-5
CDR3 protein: CASSYSDTSYEQYF

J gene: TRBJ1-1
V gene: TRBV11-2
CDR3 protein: CASSDSMNTEAFF

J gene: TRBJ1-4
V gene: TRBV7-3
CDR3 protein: CASSLVGMREKLFF

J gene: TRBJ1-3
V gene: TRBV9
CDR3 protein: CASSPTGDSGNTIYF

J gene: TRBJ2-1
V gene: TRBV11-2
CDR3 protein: CASTEVTYNEQFF

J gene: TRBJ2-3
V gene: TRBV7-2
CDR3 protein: CASSQLAGGPDTQYF

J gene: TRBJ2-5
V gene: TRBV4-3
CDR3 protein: CASSQETSESQETQYF

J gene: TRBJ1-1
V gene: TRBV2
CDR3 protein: CASSGGGVNTEAFF

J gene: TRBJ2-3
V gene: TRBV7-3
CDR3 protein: CASSRVGGGTDTQYF

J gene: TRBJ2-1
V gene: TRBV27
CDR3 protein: CASSWWWLLGEQFF

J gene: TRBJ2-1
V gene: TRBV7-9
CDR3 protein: CASSLALAGGPWDEQFF

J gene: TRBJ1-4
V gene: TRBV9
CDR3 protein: CASSADPDGKLFF

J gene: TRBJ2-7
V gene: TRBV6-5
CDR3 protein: CASSYSRVSSYEQYF

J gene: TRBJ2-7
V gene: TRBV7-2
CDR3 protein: CASSLGGTGLEQYF